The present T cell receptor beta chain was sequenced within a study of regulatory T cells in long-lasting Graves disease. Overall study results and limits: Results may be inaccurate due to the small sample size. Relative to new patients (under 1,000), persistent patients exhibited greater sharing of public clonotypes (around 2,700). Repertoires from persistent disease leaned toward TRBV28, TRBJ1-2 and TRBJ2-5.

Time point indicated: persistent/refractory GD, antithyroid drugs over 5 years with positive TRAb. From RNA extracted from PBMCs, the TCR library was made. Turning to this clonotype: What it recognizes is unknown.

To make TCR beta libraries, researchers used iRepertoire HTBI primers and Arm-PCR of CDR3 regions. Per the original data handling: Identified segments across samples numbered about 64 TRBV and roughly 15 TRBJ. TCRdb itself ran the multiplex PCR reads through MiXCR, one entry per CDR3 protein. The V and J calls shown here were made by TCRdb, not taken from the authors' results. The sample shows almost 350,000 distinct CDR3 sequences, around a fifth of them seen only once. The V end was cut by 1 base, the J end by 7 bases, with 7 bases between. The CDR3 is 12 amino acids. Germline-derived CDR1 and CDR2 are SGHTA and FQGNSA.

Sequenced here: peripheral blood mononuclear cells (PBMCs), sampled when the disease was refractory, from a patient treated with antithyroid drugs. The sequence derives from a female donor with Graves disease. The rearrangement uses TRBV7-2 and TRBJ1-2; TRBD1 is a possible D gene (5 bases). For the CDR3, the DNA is TGTGCCAGCAGCTTAGAGGGGCTTGGCTACACCTTC. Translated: CASSLEGLGYTF.